This paragraph covers one T cell receptor (beta chain) sequence. Antigen: not known. This entry belongs to a study of beta chain features in type 1 diabetes. Study-level information: In all, roughly 98,000,000 sorted cells from all samples were analyzed.

V was clipped by 1 base and J by 1 base; unmatched bases: 5. Per germline, CDR1 LGHNA and CDR2 YNFKEQ. This CDR3 is 16 amino acids long. All of the isolated RNA was reverse transcribed, so expressed TCRB transcripts were sequenced. Several million reads on average were seen across naive, central memory and regulatory T cell samples. Measured with immunoSEQ multiplex PCR; TCRdb has only the in-frame clones, and not every one. The sample has 300,000 or so clones, approximately 13% seen once. Whole-study findings and limits: A greater similarity of naive, central memory and Treg TCRB repertoires was seen among patients than among healthy donors. A moderate, significant TCRB CDR3 shortening appeared in type 1 diabetes across four CD4+ subsets.

The sequenced sample was naive CD4+ T cells from blood. This sequence was found in a woman in her late teens or twenties with type 1 diabetes. The chain employs TRBV4-2 and TRBJ2-5; 8 bases map to TRBD1. The CDR3 loop reads CASSQVQTGGQETQYF. The CDR3 DNA follows: TGTGCCAGCAGCCAAGTCCAAACAGGGGGCCAAGAGACCCAGTACTTC.